The 10 T cell receptor beta chains reported below all come from one sample, sequenced in a study of spatial heterogeneity in lung cancer. The time point denotes: sample taken at primary tumor resection. Whole RNA came from tumor, nontumor lung or frozen PBMC and was sequenced without being sorted. TCRdb reprocessed the 5' RACE reads with MiXCR, giving one entry per CDR3 protein. Here the sample spans roughly 100,000 distinct CDR3 sequences, about 9.4% being singletons. The sequencing here drew on PBMCs, taken at surgery. These receptors all come from a male donor with early-stage non-small cell lung cancer.

In its sample, this clonotype was seen many times. V gene TRBV5-1 combines with J gene TRBJ1-4; D call uncertain. The V and J ends lost 3 bases and 1 base respectively, with 10 bases between them. CDR1 is SGHRS and CDR2 is YFSETQ in the germline V gene. This CDR3 is 15 amino acids long. Here the CDR3 DNA reads TGCGCCAGCAGCTGGAACCCGGAAACTAATGAAAAACTGTTTTTT. This gives the protein CASSWNPETNEKLFF.

This clonotype was observed at least ten times. This chain links TRBV5-5 with TRBJ2-1; the D is unclear. The V end lost 4 bases, the J end lost 5 bases, and 7 bases lay between the germline ends. Germline V gene data show CDR1 as SGHKS and CDR2 as YYEKEE (reference sequence). This CDR3 region has 12 residues. This CDR3 reads CASSLNDNEQFF. In nucleotides, the CDR3 is TGTGCCAGCAGCCTTAACGACAATGAGCAGTTCTTC.

The CDR3 region is CASTDEQFF. The CDR3, as DNA: TGTGCCAGCACCGATGAGCAGTTCTTC. V is TRBV6-2 or TRBV6-3 and J is TRBJ2-1; D remains ambiguous. V was trimmed by 7 bases and J by 8 bases, leaving 3 bases between them. The CDR3 loop spans 9 amino acids. CDR1 MNHEY and CDR2 SVGEGT come from the germline V gene.

This clonotype was counted between two and nine times. J is TRBJ2-4 and V is TRBV28; TRBD2 aligns across 8 bases. Germline V gene sequence: CDR1 MDHEN, CDR2 SYDVKM. This CDR3 region has 17 residues. The ends lost 5 bases at V and 2 bases at J; junction bases unmatched: 11. CDR3 in DNA: TGTGCCAGCAGTCAGCCAAGCGGGAGTAGGACCAAAAACATTCAGTACTTC. This sequence encodes CASSQPSGSRTKNIQYF.

This clonotype was detected only a few times. The rearrangement uses TRBV12-3 or TRBV12-4 and TRBJ2-1, with 13 bases identical to TRBD2. V lost 6 bases and J lost 3; bases outside the gene matches: 8. CDR3 length: 17 amino acids. The CDR3 DNA reads TGTGCCAGCAGACAATGGAGGACTAGCGGGAGCTACAATGAGCAGTTCTTC. Translation gives CASRQWRTSGSYNEQFF.

This clonotype was recorded many times. The chain employs TRBV21-1 and TRBJ2-5; the table gives TRBD2 as D, unverified against the DNA. TRBV21-1 counts as a pseudogene. CDR3 size: 14 residues. CDR3 loop: CASSNLAGKETQYF. The CDR3 nucleotides read TGTGCCAGCAGCAATCTAGCAGGGAAAGAGACCCAGTACTTC.

CDR3 sequence (DNA): TGCAGTGCTAAGTTTACTAGCGGGAGTTCCTACAATGAGCAGTTCTTC. It codes for CSAKFTSGSSYNEQFF. The chain couples TRBV20-1 to TRBJ2-1; 11 nucleotides agree with TRBD2. Per the germline V gene, CDR1 is DFQATT and CDR2 is SNEGSKA (reference sequence). The CDR3 is 16 residues long. J gave up 1 base and V 4 bases, and 6 bases lay outside the gene matches.

The chain uses TRBV12-3 or TRBV12-4 and TRBJ2-7; the D gene is possibly TRBD2 (5 bases). This CDR3 is built from 15 residues. V was cut by 6 bases and J by 2 bases, with 17 bases left in between. CDR3 sequence: CASSTPESGPYEQYF. The CDR3 bases are TGTGCCAGCAGCACCCCGGAGAGCGGCCCCTACGAGCAGTACTTC.

V is TRBV6-5 and J is TRBJ1-1; the D gene is possibly TRBD1 (6 bases). Trimming removed 10 bases at V and 3 bases at J, with 15 bases between. The germline V gene has CDR1 MNHEY and CDR2 SVGAGI. The CDR3 is made up of 13 amino acids. CDR3 sequence reads: CATQRGLDTEAFF. Here the CDR3 DNA reads TGTGCCACCCAACGGGGGCTGGACACTGAAGCTTTCTTT.

Ten or more counts support this clonotype. The V call is TRBV7-9, the J call TRBJ2-1; D ambiguous. V was shortened by 1 base and J by 0 bases, with 13 bases between the two germline ends. CDR3 length: 17 residues. Germline values: CDR1 SEHNR, CDR2 FQNEAQ (reference sequence). In nucleotides, the CDR3 is TGTGCCAGCAGCTTAGTTGGCTCCCCGAGCTCCTACAATGAGCAGTTCTTC. Translating gives CASSLVGSPSSYNEQFF.